Included here is one T cell receptor (beta chain) sequence, with context. Its antigen is unknown. Sequencing was performed with immunoSEQ multiplex PCR; in TCRdb, only in-frame clones are kept and a portion is missing. Among over a million clones listed, approximately 78% were seen once. This sample stems from a study of shared clonotypes between healthy human individuals. Study-wide results and limits: Generally, naive subsets (rather than memory subsets) showed larger estimated richness. Clonotype sharing across donors was expected to vary with sequencing depth. Between a handful of donors, naive CD4 clonotypes were shared at a level of about 5%.

Trimming removed 6 bases at V and 0 bases at J, with 11 bases between. CDR3 size: 14 residues. From germline, CDR1 is SGHRS and CDR2 YFSETQ. The sample taken for sequencing was memory CD4+ T cells from PBMCs. Subset specified: CD45RA-negative fraction. The rearrangement joins TRBV5-1 to TRBJ2-3, with D tentatively TRBD1 (5 bases). This clonotype was sampled from a man aged 18 to 29 in good health. Some clones in this sample may be carry-over from other donors' samples. The DNA of the CDR3 is TGCGCCAGCAATGCAGGGTCCAGCACAGATACGCAGTATTTT. Its protein is CASNAGSSTDTQYF.